What follows is one T cell receptor (beta chain) and its context. The antigen is undetermined. This entry belongs to a study of T cell repertoires and HLA-DP antigens. With V trimmed by 0 bases and J by 0 bases, 8 bases remained unmatched. This CDR3 is 17 amino acids long. From germline, CDR1 is SGHRS and CDR2 YFSETQ. Measured with immunoSEQ multiplex PCR; TCRdb has only the in-frame clones, and not every one. The table lists 55,000 to 80,000 clones, around 80% of them singletons, with roughly 1.4% in the top ten. This sequence originates from a man in his fifties or sixties in good health and CMV-seronegative. This chain connects TRBV5-1 to TRBJ2-7, with TRBD1 identical over 8 bases. The material sequenced was CD4+ T cells from PBMCs. The CDR3 nucleotides read TGCGCCAGCAGCTTGGGCAGAGGGGACAGGACCTCCTACGAGCAGTACTTC. Protein product: CASSLGRGDRTSYEQYF.